Listed below are T cell receptor beta chains from one sample, sequenced in a study of blood T cell repertoires in COVID-19. Only in-frame clones appear in the TCRdb table, and some are missing; sequencing was by immunoSEQ multiplex PCR. The profile shows 150,000 to 200,000 clones, around 87% of them singletons. The sample comprised peripheral blood. The source is a woman in her twenties or thirties with active or convalescent COVID-19. CDR3s include the opening cysteine and the closing phenylalanine or tryptophan. D genes are given only for firm matches. Rows give clone size only sometimes, using once, few, many, or a class for an expanded clone.

CDR3nt: TGTGCCAGCAGCTTACTCTCTCCGGGACAGATGAACACTGAAGCTTTCTTT; CDR3aa: CASSLLSPGQMNTEAFF; abundance: .; d_gene: TRBD1; v_gene: TRBV7-2; j_gene: TRBJ1-1
CDR3nt: TGTGCCAGCAGTTACCCTACAGCATCCGAGTACTTC; CDR3aa: CASSYPTASEYF; abundance: .; d_gene: .; v_gene: TRBV6-2/TRBV6-3; j_gene: TRBJ2-7
CDR3nt: TGTGCCACCAGTGATTTTAGGACTAGCACAGATACGCAGTATTTT; CDR3aa: CATSDFRTSTDTQYF; abundance: .; d_gene: .; v_gene: TRBV24-1; j_gene: TRBJ2-3
CDR3nt: TGTGCCAGTAGTATCGGGGGTAGTGGCGAGACCCAGTACTTC; CDR3aa: CASSIGGSGETQYF; abundance: few; d_gene: .; v_gene: TRBV19; j_gene: TRBJ2-5
CDR3nt: TGTGCCAGCAGCTTCCTAGGGGAAGCTCAATCTCCCAATGAGCAGTTCTTC; CDR3aa: CASSFLGEAQSPNEQFF; abundance: .; d_gene: .; v_gene: TRBV5-4; j_gene: TRBJ2-1
CDR3nt: TGCGCCAGCAGCAAGACAGGGGTAGGCACTGAAGCTTTCTTT; CDR3aa: CASSKTGVGTEAFF; abundance: .; d_gene: TRBD1; v_gene: TRBV5-1; j_gene: TRBJ1-1
CDR3nt: TGTGCCAGCAGTTTCGGGACTAGCGGGGGGACGGGCAATGAGCAGTTCTTC; CDR3aa: CASSFGTSGGTGNEQFF; abundance: .; d_gene: TRBD2; v_gene: TRBV27; j_gene: TRBJ2-1
CDR3nt: TGTGCCAGCAGTGCCCGGACAGTGGCTAACTATGGCTACACCTTC; CDR3aa: CASSARTVANYGYTF; abundance: .; d_gene: .; v_gene: TRBV6-4; j_gene: TRBJ1-2
CDR3nt: TGCGCCAGCAGCTTTAGAGCGACAGGGGATTTATCTGGGGCCAACGTCCTGACTTTC; CDR3aa: CASSFRATGDLSGANVLTF; abundance: few; d_gene: TRBD1; v_gene: TRBV5-1; j_gene: TRBJ2-6
CDR3nt: TGTGCCAGCTTGACCGGGACAGAATACGAGCAGTACTTC; CDR3aa: CASLTGTEYEQYF; abundance: once; d_gene: TRBD1; v_gene: TRBV28; j_gene: TRBJ2-7
CDR3nt: TGTGCCAGCAGTTCGGGACAGAGCAATCAGCCCCAGCATTTT; CDR3aa: CASSSGQSNQPQHF; abundance: once; d_gene: TRBD1; v_gene: TRBV2; j_gene: TRBJ1-5
CDR3nt: TGTGCCAGTAGGGACAACCCTTATGGCTACACCTTC; CDR3aa: CASRDNPYGYTF; abundance: .; d_gene: .; v_gene: TRBV19; j_gene: TRBJ1-2
CDR3nt: TGTGCCAGCAGTGAAGCGATGGTATACAGTGGAAACACCATATATTTT; CDR3aa: CASSEAMVYSGNTIYF; abundance: .; d_gene: .; v_gene: TRBV6-1; j_gene: TRBJ1-3
CDR3nt: TGCGCCAGCAGTGAGTCCGGGCTAGCGGTCACAGATACGCAGTATTTT; CDR3aa: CASSESGLAVTDTQYF; abundance: .; d_gene: TRBD2; v_gene: TRBV10-1; j_gene: TRBJ2-3
CDR3nt: TGTGCCAGCAGCAGTGGACTAGCTGTCGGTAGTGTGCAGTTCTTC; CDR3aa: CASSSGLAVGSVQFF; abundance: .; d_gene: TRBD2; v_gene: TRBV5-6; j_gene: TRBJ2-1
CDR3nt: TGCGCCAGCAGCTTGGGAGGGGGGGAGCTTGACACTGAAGCTTTCTTT; CDR3aa: CASSLGGGELDTEAFF; abundance: .; d_gene: .; v_gene: TRBV5-1; j_gene: TRBJ1-1
CDR3nt: TGTGCCAGCAGCCAAGATGCGCAGGGGTATGGCTACACCTTC; CDR3aa: CASSQDAQGYGYTF; abundance: once; d_gene: .; v_gene: TRBV3-1/TRBV3-2; j_gene: TRBJ1-2
CDR3nt: TGTGCCACCTCACTAGCGGGAATGGAAGAGACCCAGTACTTC; CDR3aa: CATSLAGMEETQYF; abundance: .; d_gene: TRBD2; v_gene: TRBV28; j_gene: TRBJ2-5
CDR3nt: TGTGCCTGGAGTGTACGGAACAGCCTTAATTCACCCCTCCACTTT; CDR3aa: CAWSVRNSLNSPLHF; abundance: once; d_gene: .; v_gene: TRBV30; j_gene: TRBJ1-6
CDR3nt: TGTGCCAGCAGCGCCAACAGGTGGGGGGGTTATGGCTACACCTTC; CDR3aa: CASSANRWGGYGYTF; abundance: .; d_gene: .; v_gene: TRBV28; j_gene: TRBJ1-2
CDR3nt: TGTGCCAGCAGCACACCGGGACAGAGAAGGTCCGAGCAGTACTTC; CDR3aa: CASSTPGQRRSEQYF; abundance: .; d_gene: TRBD1; v_gene: TRBV4-2; j_gene: TRBJ2-7
CDR3nt: TGTGCCAGCAGTTACTCGACGGACACCTCTATAGAGCAGTACTTC; CDR3aa: CASSYSTDTSIEQYF; abundance: .; d_gene: .; v_gene: TRBV6-6; j_gene: TRBJ2-7
CDR3nt: TGTGCCAGCAGTCCGATGGCTGGGCGATATACCTACAATGAGCAGTTCTTC; CDR3aa: CASSPMAGRYTYNEQFF; abundance: .; d_gene: .; v_gene: TRBV2; j_gene: TRBJ2-1
CDR3nt: TGTGCCAGCAGCTTAGACCTCTCGGGGTACAATGAGCAGTTCTTC; CDR3aa: CASSLDLSGYNEQFF; abundance: .; d_gene: .; v_gene: TRBV11-2; j_gene: TRBJ2-1